The rows below give T cell receptor beta chains drawn from one sample of a study of memory B cells and T cells in multiple sclerosis. These receptors have no identified antigens. Measured with immunoSEQ multiplex PCR; TCRdb has only the in-frame clones, and not every one. Among some 48,000 clones listed, 82% were seen once. Sequences were obtained from PBMCs from blood kept in culture. These receptors all stem from a human donor with multiple sclerosis. CDR3s include the opening cysteine and the closing phenylalanine or tryptophan. D genes are given only for firm matches. Only some rows state a clone size, as once, few, many or a class for expanded clones.

-	TRBV30	TRBJ1-2	-	CAWRGSTGYGYTF	TGTGCCTGGAGGGGGTCGACGGGGTATGGCTACACCTTC
-	TRBV7-2	TRBJ2-3	-	CASSLMGPGTDTQYF	TGTGCCAGCAGCTTAATGGGACCCGGCACAGATACGCAGTATTTT
TRBD2	TRBV7-8	TRBJ2-7	once	CASSGLAEYEQYF	TGTGCCAGCAGCGGACTAGCGGAATACGAGCAGTACTTC
TRBD1	TRBV9	TRBJ2-1	-	CASSVGHQGASYNEQFF	TGTGCCAGCAGCGTAGGGCATCAGGGGGCGTCTTACAATGAGCAGTTCTTC
TRBD1	TRBV19	TRBJ1-5	-	CASSDRANQPQHF	TGTGCCAGTAGTGACAGGGCAAATCAGCCCCAGCATTTT
TRBD1	TRBV19	TRBJ1-5	few	CASDRGSGNQPQHF	TGTGCCAGTGACAGGGGGAGCGGCAATCAGCCCCAGCATTTT
-	TRBV7-9	TRBJ2-5	-	CASSPRINGRETQYF	TGTGCCAGCAGCCCCCGAATCAATGGACGAGAGACCCAGTACTTC
-	TRBV19	TRBJ1-4	few	CASSTSSATNEKLFF	TGTGCCAGTAGTACCTCCAGTGCAACTAATGAAAAACTGTTTTTT
-	TRBV7-2	TRBJ2-6	-	CAGGYSGANVLTF	TGTGCAGGGGGGTACTCTGGGGCCAACGTCCTGACTTTC
TRBD1	TRBV5-1	TRBJ2-2	-	CASSSTGENTGELFF	TGCGCCAGCAGCTCGACAGGGGAGAACACCGGGGAGCTGTTTTTT
TRBD1	TRBV7-9	TRBJ1-1	few	CASSPLGGGGNTEAFF	TGTGCCAGCAGCCCACTCGGAGGGGGCGGGAACACTGAAGCTTTCTTT
-	TRBV19	TRBJ1-2	once	CASSFRLSYGYTF	TGTGCCAGTAGTTTCCGACTCTCCTATGGCTACACCTTC
-	TRBV7-2	TRBJ2-1	-	CASSLPSVNEQFF	TGTGCCAGCAGCTTGCCTAGCGTGAATGAGCAGTTCTTC
TRBD1	TRBV5-1	TRBJ1-5	few	CASSGEGGTQPQHF	TGCGCCAGCAGTGGGGAAGGGGGCACTCAGCCCCAGCATTTT
-	TRBV19	TRBJ1-6	-	CASSIERYSSPLHF	TGTGCCAGTAGTATTGAACGGTATTCTTCACCCCTCCACTTT
TRBD2	TRBV14	TRBJ2-3	few	CASSPPGGGARSRTDTQYF	TGTGCCAGCAGTCCCCCCGGCGGGGGGGCCCGGTCAAGAACAGATACGCAGTATTTT
-	TRBV7-9	TRBJ2-2	-	CASSGRTANTGELFF	TGTGCCAGCAGCGGGCGGACAGCCAACACCGGGGAGCTGTTTTTT
-	TRBV28	TRBJ2-7	-	CASSFRGTYEQYF	TGTGCCAGCAGTTTCCGGGGTACCTACGAGCAGTACTTC
-	TRBV19	TRBJ1-1	-	CASTPRRDTEAFF	TGTGCCAGTACCCCAAGAAGGGACACTGAAGCTTTCTTT
-	TRBV18	TRBJ1-1	few	CASSPRTRQDTEAFF	TGTGCCAGCTCACCTAGGACAAGGCAGGACACTGAAGCTTTCTTT
TRBD1	TRBV7-2	TRBJ2-7	-	CASTRPGTGVTEQYF	TGTGCCAGCACGAGACCCGGGACAGGGGTAACGGAGCAGTACTTC
TRBD2	TRBV5-1	TRBJ2-3	-	CASSLVRGGDTQYF	TGCGCCAGCAGCTTGGTACGGGGGGGAGATACGCAGTATTTT
TRBD1	TRBV4-2	TRBJ1-2	-	CASSRDDRDGYTF	TGTGCCAGCAGCCGTGACGACAGGGACGGCTACACCTTC
TRBD1	TRBV4-2	TRBJ1-2	-	CASSQGDRDIYGYTF	TGTGCCAGCAGCCAAGGGGACAGGGACATCTATGGCTACACCTTC
-	TRBV19	TRBJ1-2	-	CASTKGPDRYGYTF	TGTGCCAGTACAAAAGGCCCGGACCGCTATGGCTACACCTTC
TRBD1	TRBV28	TRBJ1-5	-	CASLTGGDQPQHF	TGTGCCAGCCTTACAGGGGGCGATCAGCCCCAGCATTTT
-	TRBV6-1	TRBJ1-5	-	CASNPGLGIQPQHF	TGTGCCAGCAACCCGGGGCTCGGCATTCAGCCCCAGCATTTT
-	TRBV7-9	TRBJ2-1	-	CASSLVDNQNEQFF	TGTGCCAGCAGCTTAGTGGACAACCAAAATGAGCAGTTCTTC
-	TRBV5-6	TRBJ1-3	-	CASSLVRASGNTIYF	TGTGCCAGCAGCTTGGTACGGGCTTCTGGAAACACCATATATTTT
-	TRBV4-3	TRBJ2-7	-	CAGYEQYF	TGCGCCGGTTACGAGCAGTACTTC
-	TRBV5-1	TRBJ1-1	-	CASRGGVGGTEAFF	TGCGCCAGCAGGGGCGGGGTTGGGGGAACTGAAGCTTTCTTT
TRBD2	TRBV19	TRBJ2-5	-	CASSPSGTSGETQYF	TGTGCCAGTAGCCCATCCGGGACTAGCGGGGAGACCCAGTACTTC
-	TRBV6-5	TRBJ2-3	-	CASSFSRTTDTQYF	TGTGCCAGCAGTTTTTCACGGACCACAGATACGCAGTATTTT
-	TRBV28	TRBJ2-1	-	CASNEGGQGMREQFF	TGTGCCAGCAATGAGGGGGGGCAGGGTATGAGAGAGCAGTTCTTC
-	TRBV6-7	TRBJ2-3	-	CASRQFIYTQYF	TGTGCCAGCAGGCAATTTATTTATACGCAGTATTTT
TRBD2	TRBV2	TRBJ2-2	-	CASTLGLESTGELFF	TGTGCCAGCACCCTAGGACTAGAGAGCACCGGGGAGCTGTTTTTT
TRBD1	TRBV14	TRBJ1-6	few	CASSGLPGTGNSPLHF	TGTGCCAGCAGCGGACTACCCGGGACAGGGAATTCACCCCTCCACTTT
TRBD1	TRBV7-9	TRBJ2-2	-	CATLPTGRNTGELFF	TGTGCCACGCTCCCGACAGGGCGGAACACCGGGGAGCTGTTTTTT
TRBD1	TRBV4-1	TRBJ2-7	-	CASSQAGTGGGEQYF	TGCGCCAGCAGCCAAGCGGGGACAGGAGGCGGTGAGCAGTACTTC
-	TRBV2	TRBJ1-5	-	CASSEARGAGQPQHF	TGTGCCAGCAGTGAAGCGCGAGGGGCGGGACAGCCCCAGCATTTT
TRBD2	TRBV5-1	TRBJ2-1	-	CASSPFSSGGGNEQFF	TGCGCCAGCAGCCCGTTTTCCAGCGGGGGGGGAAATGAGCAGTTCTTC
-	TRBV14	TRBJ1-2	few	CASSRAHAGYTF	TGTGCCAGCAGCCGGGCACATGCTGGCTACACCTTC
-	TRBV29-1	TRBJ1-4	-	CSVEVSGGSEKLFF	TGCAGCGTTGAAGTATCAGGAGGAAGTGAAAAACTGTTTTTT
TRBD2	TRBV29-1	TRBJ2-1	-	CSVEDERGGKLEQFF	TGCAGCGTTGAAGATGAGCGGGGGGGCAAACTTGAGCAGTTCTTC
TRBD1	TRBV2	TRBJ1-6	-	CASSPQGAQTSLHF	TGTGCCAGCAGTCCCCAGGGGGCCCAGACATCCCTCCACTTT
TRBD1	TRBV28	TRBJ2-7	medium-sized	CASTTTRDRKSYEQYF	TGTGCCAGCACCACCACCCGGGACAGGAAATCCTACGAGCAGTACTTC
TRBD1	TRBV9	TRBJ1-4	-	CASSVLGQGSEKLFF	TGTGCCAGCAGCGTCTTGGGACAGGGGTCTGAAAAACTGTTTTTT
-	TRBV6-5	TRBJ1-4	-	CASSVWGGNEKLFF	TGTGCCAGCAGTGTTTGGGGAGGTAATGAAAAACTGTTTTTT
-	TRBV18	TRBJ1-3	few	CAAHQGSGNTIYF	TGTGCAGCTCACCAGGGCTCTGGAAACACCATATATTTT
TRBD2	TRBV14	TRBJ2-7	-	CASSQRTRAVYEQYF	TGTGCCAGCAGCCAAAGGACTAGGGCGGTATACGAGCAGTACTTC
-	TRBV4-2	TRBJ1-5	-	CASSQDGSGGQPQHF	TGTGCCAGCAGCCAAGATGGGTCGGGCGGTCAGCCCCAGCATTTT
TRBD2	TRBV7-9	TRBJ2-1	-	CASSLTLAGGYNEQFF	TGTGCCAGCAGCTTAACCCTGGCGGGGGGGTACAATGAGCAGTTCTTC